Given below is one T cell receptor (beta chain) in context. Profiled with immunoSEQ multiplex PCR; TCRdb holds only in-frame clones, not every one. The sample has 84,000 or so clones, around 81% seen once. The sample comes from a study of radiotherapy plus CTLA-4 blockade in lung cancer. V lost 6 bases to trimming and J lost 7 bases, with 19 bases between them. CDR3 length: 14 amino acids. The germline CDR1 and CDR2 sequences are SEHNR and FQNEAQ (reference sequence). The chain employs TRBV7-9 and TRBJ2-7, with a tentative D call TRBD1 (8 bases). Source: peripheral blood, taken from a patient treated with radiotherapy plus ipilimumab. This sequence was found in a human donor with non-small cell lung cancer that progressed on radiotherapy plus ipilimumab. The DNA of the CDR3 is TGTGCCAGCAGGGCAGGGGGCGGGAGCGGTGAGCAGTACTTC. Translating it yields CASRAGGGSGEQYF.